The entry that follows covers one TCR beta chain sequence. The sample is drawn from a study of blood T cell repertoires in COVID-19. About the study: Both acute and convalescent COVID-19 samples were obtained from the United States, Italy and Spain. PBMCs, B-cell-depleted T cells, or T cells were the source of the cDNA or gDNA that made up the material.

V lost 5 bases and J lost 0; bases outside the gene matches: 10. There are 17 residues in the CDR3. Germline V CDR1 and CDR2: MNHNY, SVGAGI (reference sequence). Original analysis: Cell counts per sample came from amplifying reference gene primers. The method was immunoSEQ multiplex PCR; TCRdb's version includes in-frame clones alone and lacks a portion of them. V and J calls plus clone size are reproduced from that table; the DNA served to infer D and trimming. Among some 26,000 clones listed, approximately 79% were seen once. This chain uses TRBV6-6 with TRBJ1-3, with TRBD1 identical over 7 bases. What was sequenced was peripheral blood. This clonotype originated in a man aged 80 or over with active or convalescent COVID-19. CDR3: CASSRWDRYSSGNTIYF. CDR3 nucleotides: TGTGCCAGCAGTCGCTGGGACAGATATTCCTCTGGAAACACCATATATTTT.